This entry concerns a single T cell receptor beta chain. Its antigen remains unknown. These data belong to a study of T cells expressing NK-cell markers. Study-level findings and limits: In a few donors, these clonotypes also led the CD3+CD56-NKG2C+ fraction.

Template switching by 5'RACE with UMIs generated the TCR beta cDNA. TCRdb processed the 5' RACE reads again and assigns one entry to each CDR3 protein, with no DNA. Its table records 150,000 to 160,000 distinct CDR3 sequences. CDR3 length: 15 residues. Germline values: CDR1 LGHDT, CDR2 YNNKEL (reference sequence). The V gene is TRBV3-1, the J gene TRBJ2-2; there is no DNA to check the TCRdb D call of TRBD1. Sequencing was performed on blood T cells: a sorted CD56 or NKG2C T cell subset, CD4+ or CD8+ T cells, or bulk PBMC T cells (not recorded which). The clonotype comes from a woman aged 45-60 years in good health. CDR3: CASSPVAGVSGELFF. Complete variable domain (other parts from reference TRBV3-1 and TRBJ2-2): DTAVSQTPKYLVTQMGNDKSIKCEQNLGHDTMYWYKQDSKKFLKIMFSYNNKELIINETVPNRFSPKSPDKAHLNLHINSLELGDSAVYFCASSPVAGVSGELFFGEGSRLTVL.